The 27 T cell receptor beta chains listed next were all sequenced from one sample in a study of Ad26.COV2.S vaccination and SARS-CoV-2 variants (dated by TCRdb to the early 2020s). The library was made by the immunoSEQ multiplex PCR assay. TCRdb mirrors the immuneACCESS table, restricted to in-frame sequences. Some clones are absent from its copies; in checked studies, under half trace to an unresolved V gene, and the reason for the others is unknown. Recorded for this sample are 300,000 to 450,000 clones; more than 75% of them occurred a single time. The top ten constitute around 3% of the sample. This sample's treatment or condition label indicates: roughly 20 received Ad26.COV2.S at low or high dose, single or two shots; about 5 received placebo; per-sample allocation not given. For vaccine and placebo recipients, repertoires were sequenced using samples collected on day 63 after the first injection.

The source material was peripheral blood, sampled in a trial of Ad26.COV2.S vaccine versus placebo. Every receptor here comes from a person between 18 and 59 years old who received the Ad26.COV2.S COVID-19 vaccine or a placebo.

V and J are TRBV6-5 and TRBJ2-1; the D gene is possibly TRBD1 (5 bases). In germline, CDR1 is MNHEY, CDR2 SVGAGI. There are 15 residues in the CDR3. V lost 5 bases and J 8 bases, leaving 19 bases between the germline ends. The CDR3 sequence is CASSPDSPWGDEQFF. The CDR3, as DNA: TGTGCCAGCAGTCCCGACTCACCCTGGGGCGATGAGCAGTTCTTC.

V gene TRBV5-1 combines with J gene TRBJ2-7; D not resolved. Between the trimmed V and J ends, which lost 3 bases and 2 bases, there was a span of 15 bases. Germline V gene data show CDR1 as SGHRS and CDR2 as YFSETQ. This CDR3 has 15 residues. CDR3 bases: TGCGCCAGCAGCTGGGCTTTGGGGTCTACCTACGAGCAGTACTTC. Its translation is CASSWALGSTYEQYF.

The J gene is TRBJ1-3, the V gene TRBV11-2, with no clear D. V was pared by 3 bases and J by 4 bases, with 13 bases between. The CDR3 contains 15 residues. The germline CDR1 and CDR2 sequences are SGHAT and FQNNGV. This CDR3 is CASSFGISYGNTIYF. CDR3 bases: TGTGCCAGCAGCTTCGGCATCAGTTACGGAAACACCATATATTTT.

The chain joins TRBV28 to TRBJ1-2; 8 nucleotides line up with TRBD1. After removal of 8 bases from V and 7 bases from J, the junction contained 9 bases not matched to a gene. CDR1 is MDHEN, CDR2 SYDVKM, per germline. CDR3 length: 13 residues. The CDR3 reads CASLSGGAGGYTF. CDR3 DNA sequence: TGTGCCAGCCTATCAGGGGGCGCGGGTGGCTACACCTTC.

V and J are TRBV6-6 and TRBJ2-5, with 13 bases aligning to TRBD2. This CDR3 comprises 14 residues. Per the germline V gene, CDR1 is MNHNY and CDR2 is SVGAGI (reference sequence). Trimming took 10 bases from V and 4 from J; bases not matched to a gene: 6. The CDR3 bases are TGTGCCACCCTGACTAGCGGGAGGTCAGAGACCCAGTACTTC. This gives the protein CATLTSGRSETQYF.

This clone has only one observation. V usage is TRBV19 and J usage is TRBJ1-6, with TRBD1 matching 7 bases. The CDR3 covers 15 residues. Unmatched junction bases numbered 8, after V lost 5 bases and J lost 7 bases. Germline CDR1 reads LNHDA; CDR2 reads SQIVND (reference sequence). CDR3 nucleotides: TGTGCCAGTAGTCAGCGACAGGGTGGCAATTCACCCCTCCACTTT. It specifies CASSQRQGGNSPLHF. Using reference TRBV19 and TRBJ1-6 for the parts outside the CDR3, the full variable domain is DGGITQSPKYLFRKEGQNVTLSCEQNLNHDAMYWYRQDPGQGLRLIYYSQIVNDFQKGDIAEGYSVSREKKESFPLTVTSAQKNPTAFYLCASSQRQGGNSPLHFGNGTRLTVT.

The chain combines TRBV25-1 with TRBJ1-2; no clear D gene. The CDR3 has 15 residues. Trimming cost V 4 bases and J 8 bases, with 20 bases left between them. The V gene's germline CDR1 is MGHDK and CDR2 SYGVNS. CDR3 nucleotides: TGTGCCAGCAGTGCCGGCACGGTGGCATCGTGGGGCTACACCTTC. Its protein is CASSAGTVASWGYTF.

V gene TRBV29-1 combines with J gene TRBJ1-1; D uncertain. CDR1 SQVTM and CDR2 ANQGSEA come from the germline V gene. Trimming left V 4 bases short and J 7 bases short, with 19 bases between. The CDR3 is 14 residues long. The CDR3 sequence is CSVVRQRVENEAFF. CDR3 bases: TGCAGCGTTGTCCGGCAGAGAGTTGAGAATGAAGCTTTCTTT.

V is TRBV15 and J is TRBJ1-1, with D maybe TRBD1 (5 bases). This CDR3 has 15 residues. V dropped 0 bases and J dropped 5 bases, with 13 bases sitting between them. Germline V gene lookup returns CDR1 LNHNV and CDR2 YYDKDF (reference sequence). This CDR3 reads CATSRDAGRGTEAFF. As DNA, the CDR3 is TGTGCCACCAGCAGAGATGCAGGGCGGGGAACTGAAGCTTTCTTT. Looking up the rest from reference TRBV15 and TRBJ1-1 gives the full variable domain: DAMVIQNPRYQVTQFGKPVTLSCSQTLNHNVMYWYQQKSSQAPKLLFHYYDKDFNNEADTPDNFQSRRPNTSFCFLDIRSPGLGDTAMYLCATSRDAGRGTEAFFGQGTRLTVV.

V is TRBV7-8 and J is TRBJ2-1; tentatively, D is TRBD1 (6 bases). The CDR3 runs to 16 residues. With 1 base removed from V and 0 bases from J, the gap between germline ends came to 10 bases. Looked up from germline, CDR1 is SGHVS and CDR2 is FQNEAQ. DNA for the CDR3: TGTGCCAGCAGCTTAGGCCAAGGGGGCTCCTACAATGAGCAGTTCTTC. Translated: CASSLGQGGSYNEQFF.

This rearrangement joins TRBV2 to TRBJ2-1; possible D gene TRBD1, 6 bases. Trimming removed 2 bases from V and 7 bases from J, with 15 bases in between. Germline values: CDR1 SNHLY, CDR2 FYNNEI. The CDR3 is 15 amino acids. The CDR3 is CASSESDREGNEQFF. Written as DNA, the CDR3 is TGTGCCAGCAGTGAATCGGACAGAGAAGGGAATGAGCAGTTCTTC.

The chain combines TRBV6-2 or TRBV6-3 with TRBJ2-1, with D possibly matching TRBD2 (6 bases). The V end was cut by 5 bases, the J end by 3 bases, with 11 bases between. CDR3 length: 14 amino acids. Germline loops: CDR1 MNHEY, CDR2 SVGEGT. The CDR3 DNA sequence: TGTGCCAGCAGTCCCGGGACTTACTACAATGAGCAGTTCTTC. This codes for CASSPGTYYNEQFF.

The chain joins TRBV9 to TRBJ2-7; TRBD1 agrees at 10 bases. Per the germline V gene, CDR1 is SGDLS and CDR2 is YYNGEE. The CDR3 spans 14 residues. After removal of 4 bases from V and 5 bases from J, the junction contained 6 bases not matched to a gene. The CDR3: CASSTRQGAHEQYF. DNA of the CDR3: TGTGCCAGCAGCACCCGACAGGGGGCCCACGAGCAGTACTTC.

The chain uses TRBV6-6 and TRBJ2-1, with 12 nucleotides matching TRBD1. The germline gives CDR1 MNHNY, CDR2 SVGAGI (reference sequence). This CDR3 has 18 residues. V was clipped by 5 bases and J by 7 bases; unmatched bases: 15. The CDR3: CASSRGTGGSLNVNEQFF. For the CDR3, the DNA is TGTGCCAGCAGTCGGGGGACAGGGGGCTCTTTAAATGTTAATGAGCAGTTCTTC.

The gene calls are TRBV6-6 and TRBJ2-7; TRBD1 is a possible D gene (6 bases). The V gene lost 2 bases and the J gene lost 2 bases, with 10 bases spanning the gap. Germline CDR1 and CDR2: MNHNY and SVGAGI (reference sequence). This CDR3 is built from 14 residues. Here the CDR3 reads CASSYGGQTYEQYF. The CDR3 DNA is TGTGCCAGCAGTTACGGAGGACAGACCTACGAGCAGTACTTC.

This clone was counted a single time. This rearrangement joins TRBV5-1 to TRBJ2-5, with D possibly being TRBD2 (6 bases). V lost 0 bases, J lost 3 bases, and 9 bases lay in between. CDR3 length: 14 amino acids. The germline V gene encodes CDR1 SGHRS and CDR2 YFSETQ. In DNA form, the CDR3 reads TGCGCCAGCAGCTTGGAGACGGGGGAAGAGACCCAGTACTTC. Protein sequence: CASSLETGEETQYF.

The V call is TRBV10-1, the J call TRBJ1-1; no reliable D call. The CDR3 has 13 amino acids. CDR1 is WNHNN and CDR2 is SYGVQD in the germline V gene (reference sequence). V was pared by 2 bases and J by 1 base, with 5 bases between. CDR3 loop: CASSEPGNTEAFF. CDR3 DNA: TGCGCCAGCAGTGAGCCGGGGAACACTGAAGCTTTCTTT.

V usage is TRBV7-8 and J usage is TRBJ1-5; TRBD1 is a possible D gene (6 bases). Trimming took 8 bases from V and 1 from J, leaving 9 bases between them. This CDR3 spans 13 amino acids. CDR1 SGHVS and CDR2 FQNEAQ come from the germline V gene. For the CDR3, the DNA is TGTGCCAGCGGACAGAAAAGCAATCAGCCCCAGCATTTT. It encodes CASGQKSNQPQHF. The full variable domain, with the rest looked up from reference TRBV7-8 and TRBJ1-5, is GAGVSQSPRYKVAKRGQDVALRCDPISGHVSLFWYQQALGQGPEFLTYFQNEAQLDKSGLPSDRFFAERPEGSVSTLKIQRTQQEDSAVYLCASGQKSNQPQHFGDGTRLSIL.

The chain links TRBV10-3 to TRBJ2-3; 7 bases map to TRBD1. CDR3 length equals 14 residues. V lost 6 bases, J lost 4 bases, and 7 bases stayed unmatched. CDR1 and CDR2 from the germline V gene are ENHRY and SYGVKD. CDR3 loop: CAIRPSTGADTQYF. The CDR3 coding sequence is TGTGCCATCAGACCCTCCACAGGGGCAGATACGCAGTATTTT.

The chain employs TRBV7-9 and TRBJ2-5, with D unresolved. The CDR3 covers 14 residues. The ends were cut back, 1 base at V and 1 base at J, with 7 bases in the middle. The germline gives CDR1 SEHNR, CDR2 FQNEAQ (reference sequence). CDR3 sequence reads: CASSLDGRQETQYF. CDR3 sequence (DNA): TGTGCCAGCAGCTTAGACGGACGCCAAGAGACCCAGTACTTC.

This chain uses TRBV7-9 with TRBJ1-1; TRBD1 might be the D (5 bases). The V and J ends lost 1 base and 2 bases respectively, with 20 bases between them. This CDR3 spans 18 amino acids. Germline assignment: CDR1 SEHNR and CDR2 FQNEAQ (reference sequence). The CDR3, as DNA: TGTGCCAGCAGCTTAGGTTTGGTCAGGGATCGGGTCAACACTGAAGCTTTCTTT. Encoded protein: CASSLGLVRDRVNTEAFF.

V gene TRBV19 combines with J gene TRBJ2-7; no clear D gene. The CDR3 has 11 amino acids. Germline V CDR1 and CDR2: LNHDA, SQIVND (reference sequence). Trimming left V 8 bases short and J 7 bases short, with 12 bases between. CDR3 protein: CASSNVGEQYF. The CDR3 DNA reads TGTGCCAGTTCGAACGTGGGTGAGCAGTACTTC.

This chain connects TRBV5-4 to TRBJ2-2, with D possibly TRBD2 on 5 matching bases. The CDR3 sequence is 15 residues long. V was trimmed by 5 bases and J by 3 bases, leaving 14 bases between them. CDR1 and CDR2 (germline): SGHNT, YYREEE (reference sequence). This CDR3 is CASRGTGSDTGELFF. The CDR3 DNA reads as TGTGCCAGCAGGGGTACGGGGAGTGACACCGGGGAGCTGTTTTTT.

This clone was counted a single time. The chain employs TRBV15 and TRBJ1-6; tentatively, D is TRBD1 (5 bases). Germline assignment: CDR1 LNHNV and CDR2 YYDKDF (reference sequence). The CDR3 has 13 amino acids. V was cut by 0 bases and J by 17 bases, with 14 bases left in between. The CDR3 DNA is TGTGCCACCAGCAGAGATCTTCGACAGCCGTTCCACTTT. It translates to CATSRDLRQPFHF. Together with reference TRBV15 and TRBJ1-6, the CDR3 gives the full variable domain: DAMVIQNPRYQVTQFGKPVTLSCSQTLNHNVMYWYQQKSSQAPKLLFHYYDKDFNNEADTPDNFQSRRPNTSFCFLDIRSPGLGDTAMYLCATSRDLRQPFHFGNGTRLTVT.

This chain connects TRBV10-3 to TRBJ2-7; D tentatively reads TRBD1 or TRBD2 (5 bases each). V was trimmed by 4 bases and J by 2 bases, leaving 9 bases between them. The CDR3 is 13 amino acids. From germline, CDR1 is ENHRY and CDR2 SYGVKD. The CDR3 loop is CAISGDGAYEQYF. CDR3 DNA sequence: TGTGCCATCAGTGGGGACGGAGCCTACGAGCAGTACTTC.

CDR3 amino acids: CASSYSNHGYTF. CDR3 DNA sequence: TGTGCCAGCAGTTACTCGAACCATGGCTACACCTTC. The rearrangement uses TRBV6-2 or TRBV6-3 and TRBJ1-2; D not certain. Trimming removed 0 bases from V and 6 bases from J, with 5 bases in between. The CDR3 is 12 amino acids. The germline CDR1 and CDR2 sequences are MNHEY and SVGEGT.

This chain links TRBV27 with TRBJ1-5; 7 bases line up with TRBD1. The trim removed 4 bases at V and 0 bases at J, leaving 3 bases unmatched. The germline V gene has CDR1 MNHEY and CDR2 SMNVEV (reference sequence). This CDR3 is built from 15 residues. The CDR3 bases are TGTGCCAGCAGTTCCAGGGGGTATAGCAATCAGCCCCAGCATTTT. This encodes CASSSRGYSNQPQHF.